One sample yielded the 29 T cell receptor beta chains listed below, sequenced in a study of T cell clones after liver transplantation. Generated by immunoSEQ multiplex PCR, the TCRdb table keeps only in-frame clones and is missing some. The sample consists of 75,000 to 95,000 clones, around 80% of them appearing once. Sequencing was performed on CD4+ T cells from blood, taken 48 months after liver transplant. These receptors were obtained from a human patient who received a liver transplant. Some T cells may arise from the graft donor.

The chain employs TRBV5-1 and TRBJ2-1, with 10 bases fitting TRBD1. V dropped 4 bases and J dropped 10; count of bases not matched to a gene: 14. The germline V gene has CDR1 SGHRS and CDR2 YFSETQ. The CDR3 totals 16 residues. CDR3 in amino acids: CASSKRDRGGREEQFF. The CDR3 DNA reads TGCGCCAGCAGCAAAAGGGACAGGGGCGGCAGGGAGGAGCAGTTCTTC.

This sequence joins TRBV28 and TRBJ2-5; the D gene is possibly TRBD2 (6 bases). Per germline, CDR1 MDHEN and CDR2 SYDVKM. This CDR3 has 16 amino acids. The V and J ends lost 6 bases and 1 base respectively, with 18 bases between them. The CDR3 here is CASRTPGGAAQETQYF. CDR3 DNA sequence: TGTGCCAGCAGGACCCCCGGGGGAGCGGCCCAAGAGACCCAGTACTTC.

This sequence joins TRBV19 and TRBJ1-5, with TRBD1 as a possible D gene (6 bases). The CDR3 is 14 amino acids. Germline values: CDR1 LNHDA, CDR2 SQIVND (reference sequence). Trimming pared 6 bases from V and 3 bases from J, leaving 12 bases between. The CDR3 DNA sequence: TGTGCCAGTAGCCAACGGGACAACAATCAGCCCCAGCATTTT. This gives the protein CASSQRDNNQPQHF.

The V gene is TRBV5-1, the J gene TRBJ2-1, with TRBD1 as a possible D gene (6 bases). From germline, CDR1 is SGHRS and CDR2 YFSETQ. The CDR3 spans 13 residues. Trimming took off 4 bases at V and 5 bases at J, with 10 bases between the two ends. The CDR3 here is CASSQDSNNEQFF. CDR3 sequence (DNA): TGCGCCAGCAGCCAGGACAGCAACAATGAGCAGTTCTTC.

V is TRBV7-3 and J is TRBJ2-1; 9 bases match TRBD2. This CDR3 contains 17 residues. V shed 5 bases, J shed 0 bases, and the junction held 8 bases outside the gene matches. Germline V gene data show CDR1 as SGHTA and CDR2 as FQGTGA. The CDR3 loop is CASSPLVSGSSYNEQFF. Written as DNA, the CDR3 is TGTGCCAGCAGCCCCTTGGTTAGCGGGAGCTCCTACAATGAGCAGTTCTTC.

The chain recombines TRBV2 with TRBJ1-2; 9 bases map to TRBD1. This CDR3 comprises 14 residues. The germline CDR1 and CDR2 sequences are SNHLY and FYNNEI. Unmatched junction bases numbered 9, after V lost 6 bases and J lost 7 bases. CDR3: CASSALTGGGGYTF. The CDR3 coding sequence is TGTGCCAGCAGCGCACTGACAGGGGGGGGTGGCTACACCTTC.

J is TRBJ1-5 and V is TRBV4-3; D is ambiguous. The V and J ends lost 0 bases and 6 bases respectively, with 12 bases between them. CDR1 is LGHNA, CDR2 YSLEER, per germline. The CDR3 is 15 residues long. CDR3 in amino acids: CASSQDQAWTQPQHF. The CDR3 DNA is TGCGCCAGCAGCCAAGATCAGGCATGGACTCAGCCCCAGCATTTT.

A word on this clone: The sample carries other DNA sequences with the same CDR3. V is TRBV5-5 and J is TRBJ1-5, with D hard to call. The CDR3 spans 13 residues. CDR1 SGHKS and CDR2 YYEKEE come from the germline V gene (reference sequence). The V end lost 0 bases, the J end lost 1 base, and 2 bases lay between the germline ends. The CDR3 DNA sequence: TGTGCCAGCAGCTTGGACAGCAATCAGCCCCAGCATTTT. This encodes CASSLDSNQPQHF.

The chain couples TRBV7-3 to TRBJ1-1; D remains unclear. This CDR3 is 16 amino acids long. V was trimmed by 4 bases and J by 0 bases, leaving 15 bases between them. CDR1 is SGHTA, CDR2 FQGTGA, per germline. The chain's CDR3 is CASSSMAPPLNTEAFF. Written as DNA, the CDR3 is TGTGCCAGCAGCTCGATGGCCCCGCCCTTGAACACTGAAGCTTTCTTT.

The chain carries TRBV7-9 and TRBJ2-5; 9 positions match TRBD2. Germline V gene sequence: CDR1 SEHNR, CDR2 FQNEAQ (reference sequence). V was pared by 1 base and J by 5 bases, with 5 bases of the junction left unmatched. The CDR3 extends over 15 amino acids. CDR3 DNA sequence: TGTGCCAGCAGCTTAGGGCGGGGGGGCTTGGAGACCCAGTACTTC. This codes for CASSLGRGGLETQYF.

V is TRBV5-5 and J is TRBJ1-5; D gene uncertain. In germline, CDR1 is SGHKS, CDR2 YYEKEE (reference sequence). This CDR3 has 15 residues. The V gene lost 2 bases and the J gene lost 0 bases, with 9 bases spanning the gap. In nucleotides, the CDR3 is TGTGCCAGCAGCTTAGAGGGTCATAGCAATCAGCCCCAGCATTTT. This sequence encodes CASSLEGHSNQPQHF. Looking up the rest from reference TRBV5-5 and TRBJ1-5 gives the full variable domain: DAGVTQSPTHLIKTRGQQVTLRCSPISGHKSVSWYQQVLGQGPQFIFQYYEKEERGRGNFPDRFSARQFPNYSSELNVNALLLGDSALYLCASSLEGHSNQPQHFGDGTRLSIL.

The rearrangement links TRBV7-9 to TRBJ1-1; unclear D gene. The CDR3 consists of 11 residues. V gave up 5 bases and J gave up 8 bases, with 9 bases separating them. Germline V gene data show CDR1 as SEHNR and CDR2 as FQNEAQ (reference sequence). The CDR3 DNA reads as TGTGCCAGCAGCCCTCTACCCGAAGCTTTCTTT. This encodes CASSPLPEAFF.

This clone was observed a few times. DNA of the CDR3: TGTGCCAGCTCCCTGGTAGTCAACGAGCAGTACTTC. Amino acid sequence: CASSLVVNEQYF. V gene TRBV28 combines with J gene TRBJ2-7; D gene unclear. CDR3 length: 12 amino acids. Looked up from germline, CDR1 is MDHEN and CDR2 is SYDVKM. Trimming shortened V by 8 bases and J by 5 bases, and 13 bases separated the two germline ends.

This chain uses TRBV28 with TRBJ2-1, with D possibly being TRBD2 (5 bases). Germline V CDR1 and CDR2: MDHEN, SYDVKM. The CDR3 loop spans 14 amino acids. The germline V and J ends were trimmed by 8 bases and 6 bases, with 17 bases remaining between them. The CDR3 reads CASGRYAGVNEQFF. CDR3 nucleotides: TGTGCCAGCGGCAGGTATGCGGGCGTCAATGAGCAGTTCTTC. The variable domain in full, completed from reference TRBV28 and TRBJ2-1, reads DVKVTQSSRYLVKRTGEKVFLECVQDMDHENMFWYRQDPGLGLRLIYFSYDVKMKEKGDIPEGYSVSREKKERFSLILESASTNQTSMYLCASGRYAGVNEQFFGPGTRLTVL.

The rearrangement uses TRBV10-3 and TRBJ2-5; 12 nucleotides line up with TRBD1. V gave up 7 bases and J gave up 6 bases; unmatched junction bases: 6. The CDR3 is 14 amino acids. Germline CDR1 and CDR2: ENHRY and SYGVKD. This CDR3 is CAIKGQGAGKTQYF. The CDR3 coding sequence is TGTGCCATCAAGGGACAGGGGGCAGGAAAGACCCAGTACTTC.

The rearrangement joins TRBV11-2 to TRBJ1-1, with 8 bases lining up with TRBD1. The CDR3 contains 14 residues. Per the germline V gene, CDR1 is SGHAT and CDR2 is FQNNGV. The trim removed 4 bases at V and 5 bases at J, leaving 6 bases unmatched. In DNA form, the CDR3 reads TGTGCCAGCAGCTCTCTGACAGGGGATACTGAAGCTTTCTTT. Protein product: CASSSLTGDTEAFF. Drawing the rest from reference TRBV11-2 and TRBJ1-1, the complete variable domain is EAGVAQSPRYKIIEKRQSVAFWCNPISGHATLYWYQQILGQGPKLLIQFQNNGVVDDSQLPKDRFSAERLKGVDSTLKIQPAKLEDSAVYLCASSSLTGDTEAFFGQGTRLTVV.

The chain links TRBV4-1 to TRBJ2-7, with D perhaps TRBD2 (6 bases). This CDR3 has 14 residues. V lost 0 bases and J 6 bases, leaving 12 bases between the germline ends. Germline V gene lookup returns CDR1 MGHRA and CDR2 YSYEKL. CDR3: CASSQDQHGSEQYF. In nucleotides, the CDR3 is TGCGCCAGCAGCCAAGATCAACACGGGAGCGAGCAGTACTTC.

J is TRBJ1-6 and V is TRBV6-1; 11 nucleotides match TRBD1. Unmatched junction bases numbered 7, after V lost 0 bases and J lost 0 bases. The CDR3 loop spans 20 amino acids. CDR1 and CDR2 (germline): MNHNS, SASEGT. Written as DNA, the CDR3 is TGTGCCAGCAGTGAAGCGGGGGACAGGGGGGGAGCCTCCTATAATTCACCCCTCCACTTT. It encodes CASSEAGDRGGASYNSPLHF.

The chain has TRBV6-5 and TRBJ2-1; tentative D call: TRBD2 (5 bases). V was clipped by 0 bases and J by 8 bases, with 14 bases between them. The length of the CDR3 is 15 residues. Germline V gene data show CDR1 as MNHEY and CDR2 as SVGAGI. CDR3 sequence reads: CASSYSSGSIYEQFF. In nucleotides, the CDR3 is TGTGCCAGCAGTTACTCGTCGGGATCCATTTATGAGCAGTTCTTC.

This sequence joins TRBV13 and TRBJ2-1; 12 bases match TRBD2. CDR3 length equals 16 residues. V lost 5 bases to trimming and J lost 8 bases; unmatched junction nucleotides: 10. Germline loops: CDR1 PRHDT, CDR2 FYEKMQ (reference sequence). This chain's CDR3 is CASSAAGTSGQDEQFF. CDR3 nucleotide sequence: TGTGCCAGCAGCGCAGCCGGGACTAGCGGGCAGGATGAGCAGTTCTTC.

This chain connects TRBV6-5 to TRBJ1-1; D gene ambiguous. CDR3 length: 14 amino acids. V lost 5 bases and J lost 5, with 15 bases in between. Germline V lookup: CDR1 MNHEY, CDR2 SVGAGI. The CDR3 here is CASSPPGGGTEAFF. In DNA form, the CDR3 reads TGTGCCAGCAGTCCCCCGGGAGGTGGGACTGAAGCTTTCTTT.

In regard to this clone: The junction departs from germline at one end; a sequencing error may be responsible. The rearrangement links TRBV5-6 to TRBJ2-5; no clear D. CDR1 is SGHDT, CDR2 YYEEEE, per germline. The CDR3 has 11 amino acids. The CDR3 DNA sequence: TGTGCCAGCAGCTTTGCGGATTATGCGGACTTC. Translated: CASSFADYADF.

This clone was observed a single time. The genes are TRBV6-1 and TRBJ2-5; TRBD1 is a possible D gene (6 bases). Between the trimmed V and J ends, which lost 6 bases and 0 bases, there was a span of 11 bases. Germline V gives CDR1 MNHNS, CDR2 SASEGT. This CDR3 spans 14 amino acids. CDR3 sequence: CASRNYRDQETQYF. Here the CDR3 DNA reads TGTGCCAGCAGGAATTACAGGGACCAAGAGACCCAGTACTTC.

This clone came up a few times. The chain employs TRBV19 and TRBJ2-1, with TRBD1 as a possible D gene (7 bases). The CDR3 is 15 residues long. Per germline, CDR1 LNHDA and CDR2 SQIVND (reference sequence). With 5 bases removed from V and 5 bases from J, the gap between germline ends came to 16 bases. This chain's CDR3 is CASSPWRGPHNEQFF. The CDR3 DNA reads as TGTGCCAGTAGTCCGTGGAGGGGGCCGCACAATGAGCAGTTCTTC.

This chain uses TRBV5-1 with TRBJ1-5; no clear D. V was cut by 4 bases and J by 2 bases, with 13 bases left in between. Germline loops: CDR1 SGHRS, CDR2 YFSETQ. This CDR3 is built from 15 residues. The CDR3, as DNA: TGCGCCAGCAGCATCGGAGGAGATGGCAATCAGCCCCAGCATTTT. Translated, it gives CASSIGGDGNQPQHF.

In its sample, this clone was seen once. The chain employs TRBV5-4 and TRBJ2-7; D remains ambiguous. The CDR3 totals 15 residues. Trimming stripped 4 bases from V and 0 bases from J, with 14 bases between. Germline lookup yields CDR1 SGHNT and CDR2 YYREEE (reference sequence). CDR3 sequence: CASSPSAGSSYEQYF. CDR3 in DNA: TGTGCCAGCAGCCCCTCAGCAGGTAGCTCCTACGAGCAGTACTTC.

The J gene is TRBJ2-1, the V gene TRBV5-1, with D tentatively TRBD1 (7 bases). Between the trimmed V and J ends, which lost 2 bases and 6 bases, there was a span of 15 bases. The CDR3 totals 15 residues. The germline gives CDR1 SGHRS, CDR2 YFSETQ. CDR3 amino acids: CASSFGQGGLNEQFF. CDR3 DNA: TGCGCCAGCAGCTTCGGGCAGGGGGGCCTCAATGAGCAGTTCTTC.

The gene calls are TRBV7-2 and TRBJ2-2; D possibly corresponds to TRBD2 (6 bases). The CDR3 length is 17 residues. The V gene lost 1 base and the J gene lost 5 bases, with 17 bases spanning the gap. Per the germline V gene, CDR1 is SGHTA and CDR2 is FQGNSA. The CDR3 nucleotides are TGTGCCAGCAGCTTAGGTTCCGGGGGTGTTGGTACCGGGGAGCTGTTTTTT. Its protein product is CASSLGSGGVGTGELFF. Looking up the rest from reference TRBV7-2 and TRBJ2-2 gives the full variable domain: GAGVSQSPSNKVTEKGKDVELRCDPISGHTALYWYRQSLGQGLEFLIYFQGNSAPDKSGLPSDRFSAERTGGSVSTLTIQRTQQEDSAVYLCASSLGSGGVGTGELFFGEGSRLTVL.

This clone has more than one count but fewer than ten. CDR3 DNA sequence: TGTGCCAGCAGCTTAGCGGGAGGGCCAGAAGAGACCCAGTACTTC. It translates to CASSLAGGPEETQYF. The chain links TRBV11-3 to TRBJ2-5; 8 bases line up with TRBD2. The CDR3 has 15 residues. Per the germline V gene, CDR1 is SGHNT and CDR2 is YENEEA. V gave up 1 base and J gave up 3 bases; unmatched junction bases: 4.